These T cell receptor beta chains were read from a single sample in a study of spatial heterogeneity in lung cancer. TCRdb re-derived calls from the 5' RACE reads in MiXCR, one entry per CDR3 protein. The data hold 3,000 to 3,500 distinct CDR3 sequences, with around an eighth observed a single time. Sequencing was performed on lung tumor tissue, taken at surgery. These receptors were taken from a female donor with early-stage non-small cell lung cancer. The CDR3 runs from the conserved cysteine through the conserved F or W. Each record gives: V gene, D gene, clone size, J gene, CDR3 DNA, CDR3 protein. D genes are given only for firm matches. For some rows the clone size is stated as once, few or many, or as a class when expanded; others skip it.

v_gene: TRBV27; d_gene: TRBD2; abundance: large; j_gene: TRBJ2-7; CDR3nt: TGTGCCACGTGGGGGACTAGCGGGAGTGGGTACGAGCAGTACTTC; CDR3aa: CATWGTSGSGYEQYF
v_gene: TRBV3-1; d_gene: -; abundance: medium-sized; j_gene: TRBJ2-5; CDR3nt: TGTGCCAGCCTAGCCACCCAGGGCGGTGAGACCCAGTACTTC; CDR3aa: CASLATQGGETQYF
v_gene: TRBV12-3/TRBV12-4; d_gene: -; abundance: many; j_gene: TRBJ1-2; CDR3nt: TGTGCCAGCAGTTTAAACGACCAGCTCGGCTACACCTTC; CDR3aa: CASSLNDQLGYTF
v_gene: TRBV5-5; d_gene: -; abundance: few; j_gene: TRBJ2-5; CDR3nt: TGTGCCAGCAGCTTGTCGTCCTCCCCCGGAGGGACCCAGTACTTC; CDR3aa: CASSLSSSPGGTQYF
v_gene: TRBV12-3/TRBV12-4; d_gene: -; abundance: medium-sized; j_gene: TRBJ2-1; CDR3nt: TGTGCCAGCAGATATAGGGGATTCTACAATGAGCAGTTCTTC; CDR3aa: CASRYRGFYNEQFF
v_gene: TRBV7-8; d_gene: -; abundance: -; j_gene: TRBJ2-7; CDR3nt: TGTGCCAGCAGCTACCGACCGCAGGTTTACGAGCAGTACTTC; CDR3aa: CASSYRPQVYEQYF
v_gene: TRBV19; d_gene: TRBD2; abundance: few; j_gene: TRBJ2-1; CDR3nt: TGTGCCAGTAGTATCGGCCGGCTAGCGGGAGGGCCGGGCTCCTACAATGAGCAGTTCTTC; CDR3aa: CASSIGRLAGGPGSYNEQFF
v_gene: TRBV7-2; d_gene: TRBD2; abundance: medium-sized; j_gene: TRBJ2-7; CDR3nt: TGTGCCAGCAGCTTAACTAGCGGGAACTACGAGCAGTACTTC; CDR3aa: CASSLTSGNYEQYF
v_gene: TRBV29-1; d_gene: -; abundance: -; j_gene: TRBJ2-7; CDR3nt: TGCAGCGTTGCCGCGACCTACCCTATCTACGAGCAGTACTTC; CDR3aa: CSVAATYPIYEQYF
v_gene: TRBV27; d_gene: -; abundance: few; j_gene: TRBJ2-7; CDR3nt: TGTGCCAGCAAACGTGATCTCTCCTACGAGCAGTACTTC; CDR3aa: CASKRDLSYEQYF
v_gene: TRBV7-8; d_gene: -; abundance: -; j_gene: TRBJ2-1; CDR3nt: TGTGCCAGCAGCTTAAGGGATTCGCCGTTCATGGAGCAGTCCTTC; CDR3aa: CASSLRDSPFMEQSF
v_gene: TRBV7-3; d_gene: -; abundance: many; j_gene: TRBJ1-1; CDR3nt: TGTGCCAGCAGCTTAGGGGGACTGGACACTGAAGCTTTCTTT; CDR3aa: CASSLGGLDTEAFF
v_gene: TRBV5-1; d_gene: -; abundance: many; j_gene: TRBJ1-1; CDR3nt: TGCGCCAGCAGCTTGGAAGACAGGTCAGCTGAAGCTTTCTTT; CDR3aa: CASSLEDRSAEAFF
v_gene: TRBV5-1; d_gene: TRBD1; abundance: -; j_gene: TRBJ2-3; CDR3nt: TGCGCCAGCAGCACCGACAGGGCCACAGATACGCAGTATTTT; CDR3aa: CASSTDRATDTQYF
v_gene: TRBV19; d_gene: TRBD1; abundance: -; j_gene: TRBJ2-1; CDR3nt: TGTGCCAGTAGTATATCGAAGGGGGCCAATGAGCAGTGCTTC; CDR3aa: CASSISKGANEQCF
v_gene: TRBV6-2/TRBV6-3; d_gene: -; abundance: many; j_gene: TRBJ1-1; CDR3nt: TGTGCCAGCGGTAGGGGGACCGTCAGGGAAGCTTTCTTT; CDR3aa: CASGRGTVREAFF
v_gene: TRBV20-1; d_gene: -; abundance: -; j_gene: TRBJ1-2; CDR3nt: TGCAGTGCTAGATACAAGGGACGGGGCTACACCTTC; CDR3aa: CSARYKGRGYTF
v_gene: TRBV15; d_gene: -; abundance: medium-sized; j_gene: TRBJ2-5; CDR3nt: TGTGCCACCAGCAGAGATAGTGCCGGGGAGACCCAGTACTTC; CDR3aa: CATSRDSAGETQYF
v_gene: TRBV11-2; d_gene: -; abundance: medium-sized; j_gene: TRBJ1-4; CDR3nt: TGTGCCAGCAGCCCCGAGACTAGGGGTGAAAAACTGTTTTTT; CDR3aa: CASSPETRGEKLFF
v_gene: TRBV7-2; d_gene: TRBD2; abundance: -; j_gene: TRBJ2-6; CDR3nt: TGTGCCAGCAGCTTAATACTAGCGGGAGCTTCAGGGGCCAACGTCCTGACTTTC; CDR3aa: CASSLILAGASGANVLTF
v_gene: TRBV6-1; d_gene: -; abundance: medium-sized; j_gene: TRBJ2-7; CDR3nt: TGTGCCAGCAGTGTGGCTTTCTTACTCTACGAGCAGTACTTC; CDR3aa: CASSVAFLLYEQYF
v_gene: TRBV5-1; d_gene: TRBD1; abundance: few; j_gene: TRBJ2-1; CDR3nt: TGCGCCAGCAGCTTGGGTCCCCCCGGGACAGGGGCCTACAATGAGCAGTTCTTC; CDR3aa: CASSLGPPGTGAYNEQFF
v_gene: TRBV4-2; d_gene: -; abundance: many; j_gene: TRBJ2-7; CDR3nt: TGTGCCAGCAGCCAAGGGTCCAACGAGCAGTACTTC; CDR3aa: CASSQGSNEQYF
v_gene: TRBV6-5; d_gene: TRBD1; abundance: medium-sized; j_gene: TRBJ1-2; CDR3nt: TGTGCCAGCAGTTTAAGGCAGGGGGGTGGCTACACCTTC; CDR3aa: CASSLRQGGGYTF
v_gene: TRBV3-1; d_gene: -; abundance: few; j_gene: TRBJ2-5; CDR3nt: TGTGCCAGCAGCCAAGTTTTGGCAGCTGAAGAGACCCAGTACTTC; CDR3aa: CASSQVLAAEETQYF
v_gene: TRBV7-2; d_gene: TRBD2; abundance: few; j_gene: TRBJ2-1; CDR3nt: TGTGCCAGCAGCTTAGAGTCCAGCGGGAGGGTTGAGCAGTTCTTC; CDR3aa: CASSLESSGRVEQFF
v_gene: TRBV15; d_gene: -; abundance: medium-sized; j_gene: TRBJ1-1; CDR3nt: TGTGCCACCAGCAAGACAGGTCTCACTGAAGCTTTCTTT; CDR3aa: CATSKTGLTEAFF
v_gene: TRBV7-9; d_gene: -; abundance: many; j_gene: TRBJ1-2; CDR3nt: TGTGCCAGCAGCTTACAGGCTGCGGGAGGCTACACCTTC; CDR3aa: CASSLQAAGGYTF
v_gene: TRBV14; d_gene: -; abundance: -; j_gene: TRBJ2-6; CDR3nt: TGTGCCAGCAGCCAAGATAGGCCTTCTGGGGCCAACGTCCTGACTTTC; CDR3aa: CASSQDRPSGANVLTF
v_gene: TRBV6-1; d_gene: -; abundance: medium-sized; j_gene: TRBJ2-1; CDR3nt: TGTGCCAGCAGGAATTACAATGAGCAGTTCTTC; CDR3aa: CASRNYNEQFF
v_gene: TRBV6-5; d_gene: TRBD1; abundance: medium-sized; j_gene: TRBJ1-1; CDR3nt: TGTGCCAGCAGTTACAAGACAGGGGGGAGAACCACTGAAGCTTTCTTT; CDR3aa: CASSYKTGGRTTEAFF
v_gene: TRBV6-5; d_gene: TRBD2; abundance: many; j_gene: TRBJ2-1; CDR3nt: TGTGCCAGCAGTTCTTACTTAGCGGGGGGTTACAATGAGCAGTTCTTC; CDR3aa: CASSSYLAGGYNEQFF
v_gene: TRBV20-1; d_gene: -; abundance: -; j_gene: TRBJ1-1; CDR3nt: TGCAGTGCTAGACGCCACGGGAACACTGAAGCTTTCTTT; CDR3aa: CSARRHGNTEAFF
v_gene: TRBV4-2; d_gene: -; abundance: medium-sized; j_gene: TRBJ2-5; CDR3nt: TGTGCCAGCAGCCAAGATTTGGCTCAAGAGACCCAGTACTTC; CDR3aa: CASSQDLAQETQYF
v_gene: TRBV4-1; d_gene: -; abundance: medium-sized; j_gene: TRBJ2-5; CDR3nt: TGCGCCAGCAGCCAGACCACCTGGAAGGGCGGGGAGGCTCAAGAGACCCAGTACTTC; CDR3aa: CASSQTTWKGGEAQETQYF
v_gene: TRBV5-1; d_gene: -; abundance: few; j_gene: TRBJ2-1; CDR3nt: TGCGCCAGCAGCTTGGAGGCGGGCCCGGGTGAGCAGTTCTTC; CDR3aa: CASSLEAGPGEQFF
v_gene: TRBV7-8; d_gene: TRBD1; abundance: -; j_gene: TRBJ1-3; CDR3nt: TGTGCCAGCAGCTCGGGACAGGGGAGAGGAAACACCATATATTTT; CDR3aa: CASSSGQGRGNTIYF
v_gene: TRBV20-1; d_gene: TRBD2; abundance: medium-sized; j_gene: TRBJ2-3; CDR3nt: TGCAGTGCTAGACCCCGACTAGCGGAGGGAGGGACAGATACGCAGTATTTT; CDR3aa: CSARPRLAEGGTDTQYF
v_gene: TRBV4-1; d_gene: -; abundance: medium-sized; j_gene: TRBJ1-1; CDR3nt: TGCGCCAGCAGCCAAGTCGGACCCCTGAACACTGAAGCTTTCTTT; CDR3aa: CASSQVGPLNTEAFF
v_gene: TRBV20-1; d_gene: -; abundance: medium-sized; j_gene: TRBJ2-7; CDR3nt: TGCAGTGCCGCGAGGACACTGAGCTACGAGCAGTACTTC; CDR3aa: CSAARTLSYEQYF
v_gene: TRBV30; d_gene: -; abundance: few; j_gene: TRBJ2-7; CDR3nt: TGTGCCTGGAGTCGTCAGGACGAACGGCAGTACTTC; CDR3aa: CAWSRQDERQYF
v_gene: TRBV25-1; d_gene: TRBD2; abundance: medium-sized; j_gene: TRBJ2-1; CDR3nt: TGTGCCAGCAGTGAATGGGACAGGAAGGGACTAGCGGGAGACTCGGGGGAGCAGTTCTTC; CDR3aa: CASSEWDRKGLAGDSGEQFF
v_gene: TRBV7-6; d_gene: -; abundance: many; j_gene: TRBJ2-2; CDR3nt: TGTGCCAGCAGCTTAGGGACCACAACCGGGGAGCTGTTTTTT; CDR3aa: CASSLGTTTGELFF
v_gene: TRBV2; d_gene: -; abundance: medium-sized; j_gene: TRBJ2-3; CDR3nt: TGTGCCAGCCTGGGAACCCAAAGAGGCACAGATACGCAGTATTTT; CDR3aa: CASLGTQRGTDTQYF
v_gene: TRBV15; d_gene: TRBD1; abundance: -; j_gene: TRBJ2-6; CDR3nt: TGTGCCACCAGCGGCAGAACAGGGGACAACTCTGGGGCCAACGTCCTGACTTTC; CDR3aa: CATSGRTGDNSGANVLTF
v_gene: TRBV11-3; d_gene: -; abundance: medium-sized; j_gene: TRBJ2-1; CDR3nt: TGTGCCAGCAGCGTCTCACTAAGATCCCAGCAGTTCTTC; CDR3aa: CASSVSLRSQQFF
v_gene: TRBV5-1; d_gene: -; abundance: -; j_gene: TRBJ2-3; CDR3nt: TGCGCCAGCGGCGGAGGGGGCACAGATACGCAGTATTTT; CDR3aa: CASGGGGTDTQYF
v_gene: TRBV6-1; d_gene: -; abundance: medium-sized; j_gene: TRBJ1-3; CDR3nt: TGTGCCAGCACTTCCCCTTCAGGTGGAAACACCATATATTTT; CDR3aa: CASTSPSGGNTIYF
v_gene: TRBV5-4; d_gene: TRBD2; abundance: -; j_gene: TRBJ2-1; CDR3nt: TGTGCCAGCAGCTTGAATCCCCTAGCGGAATACAATGAGCAGTTCTTC; CDR3aa: CASSLNPLAEYNEQFF
v_gene: TRBV7-2; d_gene: -; abundance: many; j_gene: TRBJ2-7; CDR3nt: TGTGCCAGCAGCTTACAGGGGAACGAGCAGTACTTC; CDR3aa: CASSLQGNEQYF
v_gene: TRBV3-1; d_gene: -; abundance: medium-sized; j_gene: TRBJ2-3; CDR3nt: TGTGCCAGCAGCCAAGATTCAGTGGACAGAAGGACGCAGTATTTT; CDR3aa: CASSQDSVDRRTQYF
v_gene: TRBV19; d_gene: -; abundance: many; j_gene: TRBJ2-5; CDR3nt: TGTGCCAGTAGTTTTTTAAGGGAGCAAGAGACCCAGTACTTC; CDR3aa: CASSFLREQETQYF
v_gene: TRBV15; d_gene: TRBD1; abundance: -; j_gene: TRBJ1-5; CDR3nt: TGTGCCACCAGCATCAACAGGGGCGCTAATCAGCCCCAGCATTTT; CDR3aa: CATSINRGANQPQHF
v_gene: TRBV28; d_gene: TRBD1; abundance: -; j_gene: TRBJ1-2; CDR3nt: TGTGCCAGCAGTCCTTCCGGGACAGGGCAATGGTATGGCTACACCTTC; CDR3aa: CASSPSGTGQWYGYTF
v_gene: TRBV7-2; d_gene: TRBD2; abundance: medium-sized; j_gene: TRBJ2-1; CDR3nt: TGTGCCAGCAGCCCCCTCGGCGGGAGTAAGTATGAGCAGTTCTTC; CDR3aa: CASSPLGGSKYEQFF